These T cell receptor beta chains were read from a single sample in a study of shared clonotypes between healthy human individuals. Repertoires were generated with immunoSEQ multiplex PCR, while TCRdb's copy carries only in-frame clones and drops some. Of around 2,000,000 clones in the sample, around 95% are singletons; the top ten hold 0.1% to 0.15%. The source material was naive CD4+ T cells sorted from blood. Receptors were obtained from a man aged 18 to 30 in good health. The CDR3 runs from the conserved cysteine through the conserved F or W. A D gene is named only where the DNA matches it firmly. The size of a clone is reported for some rows only, either as once, few or many, or as a class for expanded clones.

TRBV20-1	.	TRBJ2-5	.	TGCAGTGCTAGATTCGAGACCCAGTACTTC	CSARFETQYF
TRBV5-1	.	TRBJ2-1	.	TGCGCCAGCAGCTTGGGGGGACTCGATGAGCAGTTCTTC	CASSLGGLDEQFF
TRBV2	.	TRBJ1-6	.	TGTGCCAGCAGTGGTCCCCAAGATAATTCACCCCTCCACTTT	CASSGPQDNSPLHF
TRBV6-5	.	TRBJ1-2	.	TGTGCCAGCAGCCACGGGGGGGAATATGGCTACACCTTC	CASSHGGEYGYTF
TRBV4-1	.	TRBJ2-7	.	TGCGCCAGCAGCCTTACCCTGACAGGTTCCTACGAGCAGTACTTC	CASSLTLTGSYEQYF
TRBV19	.	TRBJ2-1	TRBD2	TGTGCCAGTAGTAGTCAGGCGGGAGCAGCGGAGCAGTTCTTC	CASSSQAGAAEQFF
TRBV10-1	.	TRBJ2-5	TRBD2	TGCGCCAGCAGTGAGTCGCCCGGGAGGGAGACCCAGTACTTC	CASSESPGRETQYF
TRBV7-8	.	TRBJ1-6	TRBD1	TGTGCCAGCAGCTTGGCCGGGACAGAGAATTCACCCCTCCACTTT	CASSLAGTENSPLHF
TRBV27	.	TRBJ1-2	.	TGTGCCAGCAGTTTATCCGGGATTTATGGCTACACCTTC	CASSLSGIYGYTF
TRBV29-1	once	TRBJ2-2	.	TGCAGCGTTGCTCGGGGCACCGGGGAGCTGTTTTTT	CSVARGTGELFF
TRBV2	.	TRBJ2-2	TRBD1	TGTGCCAGCAGGGATGGACAGGTGAACACCGGGGAGCTGTTTTTT	CASRDGQVNTGELFF
TRBV18	.	TRBJ2-1	TRBD2	TGTGCCAGCTCACCAGGACTAGTGCAGTACAATGAGCAGTTCTTC	CASSPGLVQYNEQFF
TRBV5-4	.	TRBJ2-1	.	TGTGCCAGCAGCCCGCAGGAACCCCGGGGCAATGAGCAGTTCTTC	CASSPQEPRGNEQFF
TRBV18	.	TRBJ1-2	.	TGTGCCAGCTCACCAACCGGGCCCTCTCCGGAGTCCGGCTACACCTTC	CASSPTGPSPESGYTF
TRBV4-3	.	TRBJ1-1	.	TGCGCCAGCAGCCAAGACAGGAGTCAAAAAGCTTTCTTT	CASSQDRSQKAFF
TRBV28	.	TRBJ1-2	.	TGTGCCAGCAGTTTCACGGGGGCGTTGGACCTAAACTATGGCTACACCTTC	CASSFTGALDLNYGYTF
TRBV19	.	TRBJ2-1	TRBD2	TGTGCCAGTAGCCGCGGGGGAGGGCCCAATGAGCAGTTCTTC	CASSRGGGPNEQFF
TRBV11-3	.	TRBJ2-5	TRBD1	TGTGCCAGCAGCCTGGGACAGGGGGCGTGGGAGACCCAGTACTTC	CASSLGQGAWETQYF
TRBV7-9	.	TRBJ1-4	.	TGTGCCAGCAGCTGGGGACAAGCCGAAAAACTGTTTTTT	CASSWGQAEKLFF
TRBV5-4	.	TRBJ1-1	.	TGTGCCAGCAGCTTGGCCGGGCAGAACACTGAAGCTTTCTTT	CASSLAGQNTEAFF
TRBV28	once	TRBJ2-6	.	TGTGCCAGCAGTTTCGGAAGCTCTGGGGCCAACGTCCTGACTTTC	CASSFGSSGANVLTF
TRBV6-6	.	TRBJ2-7	TRBD1	TGTGCCACTCGTGGGACAGGGTTTGACGAGCAGTACTTC	CATRGTGFDEQYF
TRBV14	.	TRBJ2-5	TRBD2	TGTGCCAGCAGCCAAGGACTAGCGGAGACCCAGTACTTC	CASSQGLAETQYF
TRBV18	.	TRBJ2-2	.	TGTGCCAGCTCACCACCGGGGGTTTCGGCCGGGGAGCTGTTTTTT	CASSPPGVSAGELFF
TRBV5-6	.	TRBJ2-2	.	TGTGCCAGCAGCTTGCTCGGCCAGAACACCGGGGAGCTGTTTTTT	CASSLLGQNTGELFF
TRBV28	.	TRBJ2-2	TRBD2	TGTGCCAGCAGAACTCAGCGGGGGCCGGGCACCGGGGAGCTGTTTTTT	CASRTQRGPGTGELFF
TRBV28	.	TRBJ2-7	.	TGTGCCAGCAGTCGATCCAGGGGCCCCGTGCACGAGCAGTACTTC	CASSRSRGPVHEQYF
TRBV5-1	.	TRBJ2-2	TRBD2	TGCGCCAGCAGCTGGGGGACTAGCGGGAGTACAAACACCGGGGAGCTGTTTTTT	CASSWGTSGSTNTGELFF
TRBV9	once	TRBJ1-5	.	TGTGCCAGCAGCGGAAGCTCATTGAGCAATCAGCCCCAGCATTTT	CASSGSSLSNQPQHF
TRBV11-1	.	TRBJ2-4	.	TGTGCCAGCAGCTACACAGGGAACATTCAGTACTTC	CASSYTGNIQYF
TRBV5-1	.	TRBJ2-3	.	TGCGCCAGCAGCTTGGACCCGGGGGGCCCAGATACGCAGTATTTT	CASSLDPGGPDTQYF
TRBV6-1	.	TRBJ1-4	.	TGTGCCAGCAGTGAAGGAAGTGCAACTAATGAAAAACTGTTTTTT	CASSEGSATNEKLFF
TRBV25-1	.	TRBJ1-2	TRBD1	TGTGCCAGCAGGAGGTCCGTCGACAGGGGGCTAGACTATGGCTACACCTTC	CASRRSVDRGLDYGYTF
TRBV5-6	.	TRBJ1-3	.	TGTGCCAGCCGGACGGGGGTAAACACCATATATTTT	CASRTGVNTIYF
TRBV7-9	.	TRBJ1-5	.	TGTGCCAGCAGCGGACCGGGTCTTAGCAATCAGCCCCAGCATTTT	CASSGPGLSNQPQHF
TRBV11-2	.	TRBJ1-3	.	TGTGCCAGCAGCTTAGGTGGCAGATCTGGAAACACCATATATTTT	CASSLGGRSGNTIYF
TRBV18	.	TRBJ1-2	.	TGTGCCAGCGCACAGGGTGAGGTTGGCTACACCTTC	CASAQGEVGYTF
TRBV5-4	.	TRBJ2-7	TRBD1	TGTGCCAGCAGCTTTGGGACAGGGGACTACGAGCAGTACTTC	CASSFGTGDYEQYF
TRBV7-3	.	TRBJ1-1	TRBD1	TGTGCCAGCAGCCGTATAAATACCGGGACAGGGACTGAAGCTTTCTTT	CASSRINTGTGTEAFF
TRBV30	.	TRBJ1-6	TRBD1	TGTGCCTGGAGCCCGGGACAGGTATATTCACCCCTCCACTTT	CAWSPGQVYSPLHF
TRBV7-2	.	TRBJ2-5	.	TGTGCCAGCAGCGTAGGGTCACAGACCCAGTACTTC	CASSVGSQTQYF
TRBV6-6	.	TRBJ2-7	.	TGTGCCAGCAGTTACTTAGCGAGCTCCTACGAGCAGTACTTC	CASSYLASSYEQYF
TRBV7-7	.	TRBJ2-1	TRBD1	TGTGCTAGCAGCTTGCAACCCGGACAGGGGTCCTACAATGAGCAGTTCTTC	CASSLQPGQGSYNEQFF
TRBV6-5	.	TRBJ2-5	TRBD1	TGTGCCAGCAGTTACGGGACAGGGAGGAGAGAGACCCAGTACTTC	CASSYGTGRRETQYF
TRBV30	.	TRBJ1-3	.	TGTGCCTGGAGCGCCGGGTCCGGACATAACACCATATATTTT	CAWSAGSGHNTIYF
TRBV7-8	.	TRBJ2-3	.	TGTGCCAGCAGCACTCAGACAGATACGCAGTATTTT	CASSTQTDTQYF
TRBV27	.	TRBJ2-7	.	TGTGCCAGCAGTTTAAAGGACACCACCTACGAGCAGTACTTC	CASSLKDTTYEQYF
TRBV5-1	.	TRBJ2-3	.	TGCGCCAGCAGCATAGAGGACCACACAGATACGCAGTATTTT	CASSIEDHTDTQYF
TRBV6-1	.	TRBJ1-4	.	TGTGCCAGCAGCGGGGGCAGGGCAACTAATGAAAAACTGTTTTTT	CASSGGRATNEKLFF
TRBV27	.	TRBJ2-7	.	TGTGCCAGCAGCCCTGATATGGTCAGCGGATACGAGCAGTACTTC	CASSPDMVSGYEQYF
TRBV10-1	.	TRBJ2-3	TRBD2	TGCGCCAGCGGGCCCGGGACTAGCATCGGAGATACGCAGTATTTT	CASGPGTSIGDTQYF
TRBV6-6	.	TRBJ1-5	.	TGTGCCAGCATAAGTTCGGGCCTTAAGGTCCCTCAGCCCCAGCATTTT	CASISSGLKVPQPQHF
TRBV7-3	.	TRBJ2-2	TRBD2	TGTGCCAGCAGCCCCTGGGGGGGCACCGGGGAGCTGTTTTTT	CASSPWGGTGELFF
TRBV5-6	.	TRBJ2-3	TRBD1	TGTGCCAGCAGCTTGGTTCGGGACAGGGCCACAGATACGCAGTATTTT	CASSLVRDRATDTQYF
TRBV4-1	.	TRBJ2-7	.	TGCGCCAGCAGCCAAGGTGTGGGTCCATCGAGCGGGTACGAGCAGTACTTC	CASSQGVGPSSGYEQYF